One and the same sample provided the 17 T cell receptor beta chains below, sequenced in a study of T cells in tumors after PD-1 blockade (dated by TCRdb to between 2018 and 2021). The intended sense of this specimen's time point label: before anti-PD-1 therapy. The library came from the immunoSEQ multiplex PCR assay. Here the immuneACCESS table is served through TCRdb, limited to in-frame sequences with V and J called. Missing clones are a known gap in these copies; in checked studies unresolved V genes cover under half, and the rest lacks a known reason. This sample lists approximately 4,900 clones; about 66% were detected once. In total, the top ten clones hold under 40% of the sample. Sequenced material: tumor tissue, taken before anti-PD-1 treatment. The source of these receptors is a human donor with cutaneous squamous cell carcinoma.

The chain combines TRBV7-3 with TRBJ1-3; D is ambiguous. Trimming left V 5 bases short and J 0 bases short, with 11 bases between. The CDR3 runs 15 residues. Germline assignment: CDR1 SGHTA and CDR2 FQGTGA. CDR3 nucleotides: TGTGCCAGCAGCCTGGCTCGTGGCTCTGGAAACACCATATATTTT. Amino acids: CASSLARGSGNTIYF.

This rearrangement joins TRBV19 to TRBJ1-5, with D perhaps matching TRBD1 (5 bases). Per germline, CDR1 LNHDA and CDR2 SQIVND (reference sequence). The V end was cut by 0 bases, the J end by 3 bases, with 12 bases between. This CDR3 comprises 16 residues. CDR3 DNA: TGTGCCAGTAGTATAGATCTAGGGGTCCCCAATCAGCCCCAGCATTTT. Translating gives CASSIDLGVPNQPQHF. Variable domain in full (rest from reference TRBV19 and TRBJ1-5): DGGITQSPKYLFRKEGQNVTLSCEQNLNHDAMYWYRQDPGQGLRLIYYSQIVNDFQKGDIAEGYSVSREKKESFPLTVTSAQKNPTAFYLCASSIDLGVPNQPQHFGDGTRLSIL.

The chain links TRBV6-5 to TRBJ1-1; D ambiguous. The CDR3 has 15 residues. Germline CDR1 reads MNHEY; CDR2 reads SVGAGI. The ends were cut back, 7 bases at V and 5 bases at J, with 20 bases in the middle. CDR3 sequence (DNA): TGTGCCAGCATTCGTGACCGGACTATGGGAACTGAAGCTTTCTTT. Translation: CASIRDRTMGTEAFF.

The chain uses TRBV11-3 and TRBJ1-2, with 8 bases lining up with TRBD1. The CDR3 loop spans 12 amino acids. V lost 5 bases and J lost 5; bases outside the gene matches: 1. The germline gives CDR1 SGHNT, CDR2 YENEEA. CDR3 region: CASSNRGYGYTF. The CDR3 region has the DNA TGTGCCAGCAGCAACAGGGGGTATGGCTACACCTTC. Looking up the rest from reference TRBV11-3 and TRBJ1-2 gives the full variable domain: EAGVVQSPRYKIIEKKQPVAFWCNPISGHNTLYWYLQNLGQGPELLIRYENEEAVDDSQLPKDRFSAERLKGVDSTLKIQPAELGDSAVYLCASSNRGYGYTFGSGTRLTVV.

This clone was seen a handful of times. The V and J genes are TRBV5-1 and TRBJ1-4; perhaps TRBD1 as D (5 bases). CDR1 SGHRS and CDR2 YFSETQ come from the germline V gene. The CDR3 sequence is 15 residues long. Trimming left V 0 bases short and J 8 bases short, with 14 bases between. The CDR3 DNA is TGCGCCAGCAGCTTGGGGGATCAGGGATTCGAAAAACTGTTTTTT. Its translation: CASSLGDQGFEKLFF.

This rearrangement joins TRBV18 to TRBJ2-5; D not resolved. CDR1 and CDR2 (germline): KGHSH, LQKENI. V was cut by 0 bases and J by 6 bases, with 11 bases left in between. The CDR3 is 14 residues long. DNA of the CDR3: TGTGCCAGCTCACCACCGAGTAGACCACAGACCCAGTACTTC. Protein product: CASSPPSRPQTQYF. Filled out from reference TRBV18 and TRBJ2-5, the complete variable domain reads NAGVMQNPRHLVRRRGQEARLRCSPMKGHSHVYWYRQLPEEGLKFMVYLQKENIIDESGMPKERFSAEFPKEGPSILRIQQVVRGDSAAYFCASSPPSRPQTQYFGPGTRLLVL.

The CDR3 nucleotides are TGCGCCAGCAGCTCACTTAGCGGGGGGCATGAGACCCAGTACTTC. This translates into CASSSLSGGHETQYF. V usage is TRBV5-1 and J usage is TRBJ2-5; 10 bases map to TRBD2. The germline V gene encodes CDR1 SGHRS and CDR2 YFSETQ. V shed 3 bases, J shed 5 bases, and the junction held 7 bases outside the gene matches. The CDR3 has 15 residues.

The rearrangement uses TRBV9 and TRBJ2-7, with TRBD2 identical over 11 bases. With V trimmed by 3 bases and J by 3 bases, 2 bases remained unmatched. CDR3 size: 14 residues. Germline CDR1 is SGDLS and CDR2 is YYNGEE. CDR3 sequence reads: CASSAGTSGYEQYF. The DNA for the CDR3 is TGTGCCAGCAGCGCCGGGACTAGCGGCTACGAGCAGTACTTC. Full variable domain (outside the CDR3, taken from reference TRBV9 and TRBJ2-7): DSGVTQTPKHLITATGQRVTLRCSPRSGDLSVYWYQQSLDQGLQFLIQYYNGEERAKGNILERFSAQQFPDLHSELNLSSLELGDSALYFCASSAGTSGYEQYFGPGTRLTVT.

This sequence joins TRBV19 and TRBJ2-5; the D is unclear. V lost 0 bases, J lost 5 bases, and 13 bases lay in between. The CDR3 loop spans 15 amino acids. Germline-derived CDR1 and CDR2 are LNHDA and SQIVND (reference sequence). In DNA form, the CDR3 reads TGTGCCAGTAGTATAGACACCGGACCTCGGGAGACCCAGTACTTC. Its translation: CASSIDTGPRETQYF.

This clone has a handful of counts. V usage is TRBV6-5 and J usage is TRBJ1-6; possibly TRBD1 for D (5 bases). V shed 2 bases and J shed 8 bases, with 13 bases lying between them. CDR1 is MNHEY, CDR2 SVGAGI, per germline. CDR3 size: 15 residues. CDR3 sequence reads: CASSYRDQGYSPLHF. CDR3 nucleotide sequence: TGTGCCAGCAGTTACCGGGACCAGGGTTATTCACCCCTCCACTTT.

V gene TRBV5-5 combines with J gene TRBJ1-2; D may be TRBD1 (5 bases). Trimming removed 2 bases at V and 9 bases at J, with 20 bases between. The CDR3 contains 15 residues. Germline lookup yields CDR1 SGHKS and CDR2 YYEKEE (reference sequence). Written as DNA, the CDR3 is TGTGCCAGCAGCTTCGACAGCGCATCCCTGTGGAGCTACACCTTC. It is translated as CASSFDSASLWSYTF.

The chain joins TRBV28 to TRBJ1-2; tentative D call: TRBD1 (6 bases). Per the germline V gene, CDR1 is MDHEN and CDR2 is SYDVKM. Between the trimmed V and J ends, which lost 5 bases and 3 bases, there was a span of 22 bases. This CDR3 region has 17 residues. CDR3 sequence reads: CASSTAASQGNYYGYTF. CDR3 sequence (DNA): TGTGCCAGCAGTACCGCAGCATCACAGGGCAATTACTATGGCTACACCTTC.

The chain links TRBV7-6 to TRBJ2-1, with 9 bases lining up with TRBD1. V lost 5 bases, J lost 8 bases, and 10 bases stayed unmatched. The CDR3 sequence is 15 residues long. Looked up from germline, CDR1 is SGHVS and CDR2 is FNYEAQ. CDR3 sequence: CASSRDRAGADEQFF. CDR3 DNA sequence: TGTGCCAGCAGCCGGGACAGGGCCGGAGCGGATGAGCAGTTCTTC. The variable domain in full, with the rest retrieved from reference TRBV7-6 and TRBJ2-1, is GAGVSQSPRYKVTKRGQDVALRCDPISGHVSLYWYRQALGQGPEFLTYFNYEAQQDKSGLPNDRFSAERPEGSISTLTIQRTEQRDSAMYRCASSRDRAGADEQFFGPGTRLTVL.

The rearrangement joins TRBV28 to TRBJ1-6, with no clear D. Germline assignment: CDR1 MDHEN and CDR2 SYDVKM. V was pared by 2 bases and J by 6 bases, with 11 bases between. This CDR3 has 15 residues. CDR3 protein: CASSLRSRINSPLHF. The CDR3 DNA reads TGTGCCAGCAGTTTACGGTCCAGGATTAATTCACCCCTCCACTTT.

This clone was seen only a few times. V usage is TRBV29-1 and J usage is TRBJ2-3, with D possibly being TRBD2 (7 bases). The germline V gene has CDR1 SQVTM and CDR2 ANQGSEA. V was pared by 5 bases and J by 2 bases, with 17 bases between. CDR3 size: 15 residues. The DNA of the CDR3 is TGCAGCGTTCCCCCTGCGGGGGCGAACACAGATACGCAGTATTTT. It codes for CSVPPAGANTDTQYF.

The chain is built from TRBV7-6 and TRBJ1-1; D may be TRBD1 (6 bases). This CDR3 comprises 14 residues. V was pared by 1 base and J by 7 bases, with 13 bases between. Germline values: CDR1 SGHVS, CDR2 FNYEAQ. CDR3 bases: TGTGCCAGCAGCTTAGTAGGGGGGCCTAATGAAGCTTTCTTT. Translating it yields CASSLVGGPNEAFF.

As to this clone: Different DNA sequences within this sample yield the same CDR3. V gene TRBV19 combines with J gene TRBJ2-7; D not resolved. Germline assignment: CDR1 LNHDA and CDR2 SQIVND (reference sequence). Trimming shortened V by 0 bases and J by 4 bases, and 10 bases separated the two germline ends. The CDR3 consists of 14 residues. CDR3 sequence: CASSIDTGRYEQYF. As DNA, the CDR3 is TGTGCCAGTAGTATAGACACCGGACGGTACGAGCAGTACTTC.